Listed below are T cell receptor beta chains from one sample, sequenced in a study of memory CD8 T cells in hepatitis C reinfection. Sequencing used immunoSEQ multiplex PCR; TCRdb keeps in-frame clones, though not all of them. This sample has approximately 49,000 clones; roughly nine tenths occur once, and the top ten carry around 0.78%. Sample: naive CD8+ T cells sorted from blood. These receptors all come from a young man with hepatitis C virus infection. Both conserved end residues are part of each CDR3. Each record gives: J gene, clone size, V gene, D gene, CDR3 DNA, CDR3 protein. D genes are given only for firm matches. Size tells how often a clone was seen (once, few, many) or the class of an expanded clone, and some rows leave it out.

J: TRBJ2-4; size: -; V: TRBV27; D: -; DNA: TGTGCCAGCAGTTTATGGACTTCCACAGCCAAAAACATTCAGTACTTC; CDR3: CASSLWTSTAKNIQYF
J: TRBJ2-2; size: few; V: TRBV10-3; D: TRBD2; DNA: TGTGCCTCGAGTTACGGGACAGCCAGCGGGGGGGCACAAACCGGGGAGCTGTTTTTT; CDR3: CASSYGTASGGAQTGELFF
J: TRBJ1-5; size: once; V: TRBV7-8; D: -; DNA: TGTGCCAGCAGCTTAGGGGCAGGGAATCAGCCCCAGCATTTT; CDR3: CASSLGAGNQPQHF
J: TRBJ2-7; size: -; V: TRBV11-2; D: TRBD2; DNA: TGTGCCAGCAGCCTAGCGGGAGAAGCATACGAGCAGTACTTC; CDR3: CASSLAGEAYEQYF
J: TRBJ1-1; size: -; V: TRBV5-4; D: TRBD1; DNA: TGTGCCAGCAGCTTGGAGGGACAGATGAACACTGAAGCTTTCTTT; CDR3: CASSLEGQMNTEAFF
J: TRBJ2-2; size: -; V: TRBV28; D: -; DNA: TGTGCCAGCAGGGGGATCACAGGGTTGGCCACCGGGGAGCTGTTTTTT; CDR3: CASRGITGLATGELFF
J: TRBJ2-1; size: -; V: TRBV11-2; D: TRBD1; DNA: TGTGCCAGCAGCTCCCGACAGGGGGTTTTCAATGAGCAGTTCTTC; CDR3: CASSSRQGVFNEQFF
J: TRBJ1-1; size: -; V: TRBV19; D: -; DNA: TGTGCCAGTAGTATCGGCGGCCCAAATGAAGCTTTCTTT; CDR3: CASSIGGPNEAFF
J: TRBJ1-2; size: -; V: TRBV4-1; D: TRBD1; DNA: TGCGCCAGCAGCCAAGGCCCCCAGGGGGGCAGTGATGGCTACACCTTC; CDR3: CASSQGPQGGSDGYTF
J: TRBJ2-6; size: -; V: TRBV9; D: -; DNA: TGTGCCAGCAGCGCTCAGGGCGTCCTGACTTTC; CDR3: CASSAQGVLTF
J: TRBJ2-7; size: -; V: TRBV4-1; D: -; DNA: TGCGCCAGCAGCCAATCGGAGCCCGCGGCCTCCTACGAGCAGTACTTC; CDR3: CASSQSEPAASYEQYF
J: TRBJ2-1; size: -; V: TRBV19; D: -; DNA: TGTGCCAGTAGTGACCGTCTAGCAGCCTACAATGAGCAGTTCTTC; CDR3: CASSDRLAAYNEQFF
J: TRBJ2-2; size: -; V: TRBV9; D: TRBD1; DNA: TGTGCCAGCAGCGAGGCAGGGGGCAACACCGGGGAGCTGTTTTTT; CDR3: CASSEAGGNTGELFF
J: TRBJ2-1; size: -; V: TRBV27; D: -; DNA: TGTGCCAGCAGTTTCTCGGGTGGTGGGGCCAATGAGCAGTTCTTC; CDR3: CASSFSGGGANEQFF
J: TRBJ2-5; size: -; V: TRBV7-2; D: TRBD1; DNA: TGTGCCAGCACCTCCGGGACAGGGGGCGCGAAGTTGGAAGAGACCCAGTACTTC; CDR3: CASTSGTGGAKLEETQYF
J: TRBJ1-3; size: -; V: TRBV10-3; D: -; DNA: TGTGCCACCGGAGGGCCGAGCTCTGGAAACACCATATATTTT; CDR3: CATGGPSSGNTIYF
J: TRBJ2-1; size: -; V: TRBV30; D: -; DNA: TGTGCCTGGGGGCATACAGGGTCCCATGAGCAGTTCTTC; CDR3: CAWGHTGSHEQFF
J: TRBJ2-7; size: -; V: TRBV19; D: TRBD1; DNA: TGTGCCAGTAGTATAGGGACAGGGTACTCCTACGAGCAGTACTTC; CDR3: CASSIGTGYSYEQYF
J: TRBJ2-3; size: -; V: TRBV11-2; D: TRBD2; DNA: TGTGCCAGCAGCTTCCCTTACTCGGGGGGTACAGATACGCAGTATTTT; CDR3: CASSFPYSGGTDTQYF
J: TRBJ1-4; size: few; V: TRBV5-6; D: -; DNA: TGTGCCAGCAGCTTGACGGGTCGACCCCGGAGTGAAAAACTGTTTTTT; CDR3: CASSLTGRPRSEKLFF
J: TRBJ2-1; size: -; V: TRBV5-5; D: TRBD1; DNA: TGTGCCAGCAGCTTGACAGGGGTCAATGAGCAGTTCTTC; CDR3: CASSLTGVNEQFF
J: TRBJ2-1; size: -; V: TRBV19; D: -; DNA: TGTGCCAGTAGTATCGACGGCGGGGTCTCCTACAATGAGCAGTTCTTC; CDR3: CASSIDGGVSYNEQFF
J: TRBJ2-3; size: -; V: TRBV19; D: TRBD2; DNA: TGTGCCAGTAGTATCGGGGCGGGAGAGTCAGATACGCAGTATTTT; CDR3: CASSIGAGESDTQYF
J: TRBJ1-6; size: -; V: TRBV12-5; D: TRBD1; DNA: TGTGCTAGTGCCCGGACAGGGAATTCACCCCTCCACTTT; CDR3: CASARTGNSPLHF
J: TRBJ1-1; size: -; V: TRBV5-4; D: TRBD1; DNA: TGTGCCAGCAGCTTGTACACAGGGGCGGGAGCTTTCTTT; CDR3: CASSLYTGAGAFF
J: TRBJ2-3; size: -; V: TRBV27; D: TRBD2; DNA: TGTGCCAGCAGTTTGGGACTAGCGGGGAACACAGATACGCAGTATTTT; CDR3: CASSLGLAGNTDTQYF
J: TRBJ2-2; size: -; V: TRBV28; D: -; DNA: TGTGCCAGCAGTTCGAAACACATACGGGGGGCTAAGGACACCGGGGAGCTGTTTTTT; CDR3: CASSSKHIRGAKDTGELFF
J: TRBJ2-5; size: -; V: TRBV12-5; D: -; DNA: TGTGCTAGTGGTTTGGGGGCCGGGACAACCAGGCGGGTCCAAGAGACCCAGTACTTC; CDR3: CASGLGAGTTRRVQETQYF
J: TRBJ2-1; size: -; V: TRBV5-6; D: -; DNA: TGTGCCAGCAGCTTGGGTCAGGGTAAATACAATGAGCAGTTCTTC; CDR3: CASSLGQGKYNEQFF
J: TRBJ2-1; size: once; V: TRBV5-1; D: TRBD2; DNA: TGCGCCAGCAGCTTCTATAGCGGGAGGGTCGATGAGCAGTTCTTC; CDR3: CASSFYSGRVDEQFF
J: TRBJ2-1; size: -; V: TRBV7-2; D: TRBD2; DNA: TGTGCCAGCAGCTTAGTCGGACTAGCGGGGAATCATGAGCAGTTCTTC; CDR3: CASSLVGLAGNHEQFF
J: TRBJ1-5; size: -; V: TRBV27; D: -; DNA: TGTGCCAGCTGGGGAGGCAATCAGCCCCAGCATTTT; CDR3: CASWGGNQPQHF
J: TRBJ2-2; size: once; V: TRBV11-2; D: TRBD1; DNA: TGTGCCAGCAGCCCGCCCCAGGGCGACAGGGCGAACACCGGGGAGCTGTTTTTT; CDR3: CASSPPQGDRANTGELFF
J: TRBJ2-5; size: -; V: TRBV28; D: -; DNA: TGTGCCAGCAGTTTAGAGGGGGGGTGGCAAGAGACCCAGTACTTC; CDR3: CASSLEGGWQETQYF
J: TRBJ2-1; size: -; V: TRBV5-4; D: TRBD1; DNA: TGTGCCAGCAGCCCCGGGACAGGGGGATACAATGAGCAGTTCTTC; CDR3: CASSPGTGGYNEQFF
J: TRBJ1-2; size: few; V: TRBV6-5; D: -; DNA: TGTGCCAGCAGTTACAGGACAAGCTATGGCTACACCTTC; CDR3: CASSYRTSYGYTF
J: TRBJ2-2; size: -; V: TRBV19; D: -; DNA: TGTGCCAGTAGAGAGCGGTTGAACACCGGGGAGCTGTTTTTT; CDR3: CASRERLNTGELFF
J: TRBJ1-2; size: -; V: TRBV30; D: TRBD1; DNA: TGTGCCTGGAGTCCCGGGACAGGTGGCTACACCTTC; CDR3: CAWSPGTGGYTF
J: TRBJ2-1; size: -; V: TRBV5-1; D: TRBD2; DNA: TGCGCCAGCAGCTTGGTTAGCGGGAGCTCCTACAATGAGCAGTTCTTC; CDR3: CASSLVSGSSYNEQFF
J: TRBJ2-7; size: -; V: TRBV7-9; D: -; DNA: TGTGCCAGCAGCTCCTCCCAGAGGGTCTCCTACGAGCAGTACTTC; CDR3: CASSSSQRVSYEQYF
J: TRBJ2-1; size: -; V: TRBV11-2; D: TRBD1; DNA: TGTGCCAGCAGTTATGGACAGGGGGCAATGAATGAGCAGTTCTTC; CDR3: CASSYGQGAMNEQFF
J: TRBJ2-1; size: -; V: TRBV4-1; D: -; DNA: TGCGCCAGCAGCCAGTCCCAGTGGTCCTACAATGAGCAGTTCTTC; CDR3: CASSQSQWSYNEQFF
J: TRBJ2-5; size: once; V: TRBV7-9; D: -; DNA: TGTGCCAGCACCCCCGGGGAGACCCAGTACTTC; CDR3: CASTPGETQYF
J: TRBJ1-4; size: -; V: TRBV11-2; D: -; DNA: TGTGCCAGCAGCCCCCAGGGGTTGCGTGAAAAACTGTTTTTT; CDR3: CASSPQGLREKLFF
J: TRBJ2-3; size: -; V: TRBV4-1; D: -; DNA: TGCGCCAGCAGCCAAGCTAATCCCCCAGATACGCAGTATTTT; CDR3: CASSQANPPDTQYF
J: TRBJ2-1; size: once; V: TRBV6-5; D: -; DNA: TGTGCCAGCAGTTACTCGAGCACCAATGAGCAGTTCTTC; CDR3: CASSYSSTNEQFF
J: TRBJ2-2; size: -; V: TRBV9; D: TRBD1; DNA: TGTGCCAGCAGCGGGGACAGGGGGCCTATCGGGGAGCTGTTTTTT; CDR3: CASSGDRGPIGELFF